The 2 T cell receptor beta chains in this list originate from one sample, sequenced in a study of T cell changes during pregnancy in multiple sclerosis. Here immunoSEQ multiplex PCR was the method, and the copy in TCRdb shows in-frame clones only, minus some. The sample contains around 32,000 clones, around 91% of which appear only once. The input for sequencing was CD8+ T cells from peripheral blood mononuclear cells, taken in the second trimester of pregnancy. The receptors derive from a female donor in good health, enrolled as a control in a pregnancy study.

This clone was detected once. This chain connects TRBV11-2 to TRBJ1-1, with D possibly TRBD1 on 6 matching bases. CDR3 length: 15 residues. Germline V CDR1 and CDR2: SGHAT, FQNNGV. Trimming removed 0 bases at V and 7 bases at J, with 15 bases between. This CDR3 reads CASSLDRTAPDEAFF. As DNA, the CDR3 is TGTGCCAGCAGCTTAGATAGGACAGCACCAGATGAAGCTTTCTTT.

This clone occurred once. The rearrangement uses TRBV25-1 and TRBJ1-1; D gene uncertain. V lost 7 bases, J lost 1 base, and 7 bases lay in between. Per germline, CDR1 MGHDK and CDR2 SYGVNS. This CDR3 is 12 amino acids long. Here the CDR3 DNA reads TGTGCCAGCACGACGGGGAACACTGAAGCTTTCTTT. Translation: CASTTGNTEAFF.